The clone carrying this T cell receptor beta chain was seen only a few times. These data originate in a study of CD8 T cells in Susac syndrome. RNA in amounts of roughly 0.5 to 1 ug was reverse transcribed with random hexamers. TCRdb reprocessed the immunoSEQ multiplex PCR reads with MiXCR, giving one entry per CDR3 protein. This sample has 180,000 or so distinct CDR3 sequences; around 96% occur once, and the top ten carry around 0.11%. The source material was CD4+ T cells from PBMCs. This TCR came from a human donor in good health.

The CDR3 here is CASSADVSNQPQHF. The DNA for the CDR3 is TGTGCCAGCAGCGCGGACGTTAGCAATCAGCCCCAGCATTTT. The J gene is TRBJ1-5, the V gene TRBV9; D remains unclear. Per germline, CDR1 SGDLS and CDR2 YYNGEE. Trimming left V 3 bases short and J 0 bases short, with 7 bases between. The CDR3 has 14 amino acids.